This T cell receptor (beta chain) came from a study of post-analysis software for immune sequencing data. General study findings and limits: TRBV segments more frequent in patients than in controls numbered five and included TRBV5-6, TRBV5-1 and TRBV20-1.

About this clonotype: Its antigen is currently unknown.

TCR beta cDNA libraries had unique molecular identifiers. TCRdb reanalysed the PCR reads using MiXCR and keeps one entry per CDR3 protein. Of some 370,000 distinct CDR3 sequences in the sample, less than 40% were seen once. CDR3 size: 14 residues. The germline CDR1 and CDR2 sequences are SGHDN and FVKESK. Trimming shortened V by 4 bases and J by 4 bases, and 13 bases separated the two germline ends. The chain recombines TRBV14 with TRBJ1-2; no firm D call. The sequence derives from a girl aged 5 to 17 with multiple sclerosis. The sequenced sample consisted of blood. CDR3 DNA sequence: TGTGCCAGCAGCCCACTTGACACATTCTATGGCTACACCTTC. Translating gives CASSPLDTFYGYTF.